The 7 T cell receptor beta chains presented below share a single source sample, sequenced in a study of cytomegalovirus exposure and HLA in healthy donors. Sequencing was performed with immunoSEQ multiplex PCR; in TCRdb, only in-frame clones are kept and a portion is missing. The data show some 150,000 clones, with roughly nine tenths seen just once and 3.3% held by the top ten. Sequences were obtained from PBMCs. Every receptor here comes from a woman aged 18 to 35 in good health and CMV-seropositive.

The chain has TRBV6-5 and TRBJ2-7, with 10 bases that match TRBD2. The V and J ends lost 8 bases and 5 bases, in that order; junction bases with no gene match: 12. The CDR3 extends over 15 amino acids. Germline loops: CDR1 MNHEY, CDR2 SVGAGI. Here the CDR3 DNA reads TGTGCCAGCTCTAGGGGGGCTAGCGGGAGTGACGAGCAGTACTTC. Translation gives CASSRGASGSDEQYF.

This clone appeared a single time. V gene TRBV27 combines with J gene TRBJ2-1; TRBD2 matches at 7 bases. After removal of 0 bases from V and 6 bases from J, the junction contained 2 bases not matched to a gene. The CDR3 extends over 14 amino acids. CDR1 and CDR2 (germline): MNHEY, SMNVEV (reference sequence). The DNA for the CDR3 is TGTGCCAGCAGTTTATCATCGGGGGGCAATGAGCAGTTCTTC. Protein product: CASSLSSGGNEQFF.

This clone has just a few counts. This sequence joins TRBV4-2 and TRBJ1-1; no clear D. This CDR3 region has 14 residues. The germline CDR1 and CDR2 sequences are LGHNA and YNFKEQ. Trimming stripped 6 bases from V and 3 bases from J, with 14 bases between. The CDR3 region is CASRDLAADTEAFF. For the CDR3, the DNA is TGTGCCAGCAGAGACCTGGCGGCGGACACTGAAGCTTTCTTT.

The chain is built from TRBV2 and TRBJ2-4, with TRBD2 identical over 8 bases. The CDR3 is 14 residues long. V gave up 8 bases and J gave up 2 bases; unmatched junction bases: 5. In germline, CDR1 is SNHLY, CDR2 FYNNEI. The CDR3 is CASLGRGSKNIQYF. The DNA for the CDR3 is TGTGCCAGCCTCGGGAGGGGGTCCAAAAACATTCAGTACTTC.

The gene calls are TRBV2 and TRBJ2-1, with 13 bases lining up with TRBD2. The length of the CDR3 is 15 residues. V lost 3 bases to trimming and J lost 10 bases; unmatched junction nucleotides: 6. Germline CDR1 is SNHLY and CDR2 is FYNNEI. DNA for the CDR3: TGTGCCAGCAGTGACGAGACTAGCGGGAGGAGGGAGCAGTTCTTC. It encodes CASSDETSGRREQFF.

The chain uses TRBV11-2 and TRBJ2-7; no clear D gene. There are 14 residues in the CDR3. Germline V gene sequence: CDR1 SGHAT, CDR2 FQNNGV. The V end was cut by 4 bases, the J end by 2 bases, with 12 bases between. As DNA, the CDR3 is TGTGCCAGCAGCTCCCCTCTTAGTGCCTACGAGCAGTACTTC. This gives the protein CASSSPLSAYEQYF.

The chain joins TRBV4-1 to TRBJ1-1; 8 positions agree with TRBD1. V lost 0 bases to trimming and J lost 2 bases; unmatched junction nucleotides: 2. CDR3 length: 15 amino acids. Per the germline V gene, CDR1 is MGHRA and CDR2 is YSYEKL. This CDR3 reads CASSQDQGANTEAFF. In DNA form, the CDR3 reads TGCGCCAGCAGCCAAGATCAGGGGGCCAACACTGAAGCTTTCTTT.